One and the same sample provided the 21 T cell receptor beta chains below, sequenced in a study of T cells after posttransplantation cyclophosphamide. Cyclophosphamide on days +3 and +4 followed busulfan-fludarabine conditioning and a marrow graft. The table came from immunoSEQ multiplex PCR; TCRdb's copy has only in-frame clones and leaves some out. This sample comprises thousands of clones, none seen once only. Sequences were derived from PBMCs, sampled nearly 95 days after allogeneic stem cell transplant with posttransplant cyclophosphamide. The source of these receptors is a female patient in her 60s who received an allogeneic stem cell transplant from an unrelated donor, was CMV-positive, and had acute GVHD only. Some T cells may trace back to the graft donor.

The chain uses TRBV12-3 or TRBV12-4 and TRBJ1-1; D may be TRBD1 (6 bases). Trimming left V 4 bases short and J 9 bases short, with 12 bases between. CDR3 length: 12 residues. CDR3 nucleotides: TGTGCCAGCAGTTCCCGGACAGTCCAAGCTTTCTTT. The encoded protein is CASSSRTVQAFF.

In its sample, this clone was seen many times. J is TRBJ2-7 and V is TRBV7-2, with 9 bases fitting TRBD2. The V gene end was trimmed by 4 bases and the J gene end by 1 base; junction bases not matched to a gene: 5. CDR3 length: 15 amino acids. Looked up from germline, CDR1 is SGHTA and CDR2 is FQGNSA. The CDR3 DNA sequence: TGTGCCAGCAGCTCCCAAGCGGGGGGATCCTACGAGCAGTACTTC. It is translated as CASSSQAGGSYEQYF.

V usage is TRBV4-2 and J usage is TRBJ2-3, with 13 bases identical to TRBD2. From germline, CDR1 is LGHNA and CDR2 YNFKEQ. The V gene end was trimmed by 4 bases and the J gene end by 3 bases; junction bases not matched to a gene: 4. The CDR3 runs 16 residues. CDR3 sequence (DNA): TGTGCCAGCAGCCGGACTAGCGGGGGCTCAACAGATACGCAGTATTTT. Amino acids: CASSRTSGGSTDTQYF.

The chain couples TRBV27 to TRBJ2-3; 14 nucleotides align to TRBD2. Germline V lookup: CDR1 MNHEY, CDR2 SMNVEV (reference sequence). The length of the CDR3 is 17 residues. With V trimmed by 6 bases and J by 1 base, 6 bases remained unmatched. The CDR3 DNA reads TGTGCCAGCAGGAACCCGGGACTAGCGGGAGGCACAGATACGCAGTATTTT. Residues: CASRNPGLAGGTDTQYF.

In this sample, this clone turned up many times. The J gene is TRBJ2-1, the V gene TRBV9; TRBD2 might be the D (5 bases). Germline assignment: CDR1 SGDLS and CDR2 YYNGEE. V was shortened by 0 bases and J by 6 bases, with 10 bases between the two germline ends. This CDR3 has 14 residues. The CDR3 sequence is CASSVGLASNEQFF. CDR3 nucleotide sequence: TGTGCCAGCAGCGTAGGGCTAGCTAGCAATGAGCAGTTCTTC.

In its sample, this clone was seen many times. The rearrangement joins TRBV6-5 to TRBJ1-4; 8 bases are shared with TRBD1. Trimming at V came to 6 bases and at J to 8 bases, leaving 8 bases not matched to a gene. Germline CDR1 reads MNHEY; CDR2 reads SVGAGI. This CDR3 is built from 14 residues. In DNA, the CDR3 is TGTGCCAGCAGGACGGGGGCAGGGGGCGAAAAACTGTTTTTT. The encoded protein is CASRTGAGGEKLFF.

This clone showed up many times. The rearrangement links TRBV18 to TRBJ1-4, with unresolved D. Trimming stripped 0 bases from V and 3 bases from J, with 8 bases between. Germline CDR1 reads KGHSH; CDR2 reads LQKENI. The CDR3 is 15 residues long. In DNA, the CDR3 is TGTGCCAGCTCACCACCGTCCAGGCCTAATGAAAAACTGTTTTTT. Protein product: CASSPPSRPNEKLFF.

At least ten counts were recorded for this clone. The V call is TRBV18, the J call TRBJ1-4; 8 positions agree with TRBD1. This CDR3 has 14 amino acids. Germline loops: CDR1 KGHSH, CDR2 LQKENI. With 5 bases clipped from V and 8 bases from J, the junction kept 7 bases outside the gene matches. This CDR3 is CASSETDRVEKLFF. The CDR3 DNA reads TGTGCCAGCTCAGAAACGGACAGGGTGGAAAAACTGTTTTTT.

This clone was detected ten times or more. The rearrangement joins TRBV7-6 to TRBJ2-7; D not certain. Trimming pared 2 bases from V and 6 bases from J, leaving 11 bases between. The CDR3 has 13 residues. Looked up from germline, CDR1 is SGHVS and CDR2 is FNYEAQ. CDR3 in amino acids: CASSLNVVSEQYF. CDR3 nucleotide sequence: TGTGCCAGCAGCTTAAATGTAGTCTCCGAGCAGTACTTC.

This clone was found a few times. This chain connects TRBV30 to TRBJ2-1; 9 bases map to TRBD1. The V segment lost 4 bases and the J segment 2 bases; nucleotides outside the gene matches: 3. CDR3 length: 14 amino acids. From germline, CDR1 is GTSNPN and CDR2 SVGIG (reference sequence). The CDR3 region is CAWTGTGTYNEQFF. The CDR3 DNA is TGTGCCTGGACCGGGACAGGGACCTACAATGAGCAGTTCTTC.

The rearrangement uses TRBV29-1 and TRBJ2-3; 13 positions match TRBD2. V shed 3 bases and J 1 base; nucleotides not matched to a gene: 4. The CDR3 has 16 amino acids. In germline, CDR1 is SQVTM, CDR2 ANQGSEA. This chain's CDR3 is CSVDGLAGAGTDTQYF. The CDR3 DNA follows: TGCAGCGTTGATGGACTAGCGGGGGCGGGCACAGATACGCAGTATTTT.

This clone occurred many times. The chain couples TRBV6-2 or TRBV6-3 to TRBJ1-5; 7 nucleotides line up with TRBD1. CDR1 MNHEY and CDR2 SVGEGT come from the germline V gene. J was trimmed by 2 bases and V by 6 bases; bases with no gene match: 16. This CDR3 contains 18 residues. CDR3: CASSSVIGQVLGNQPQHF. The CDR3 nucleotides are TGTGCCAGCAGCTCAGTTATCGGACAGGTCCTTGGCAATCAGCCCCAGCATTTT.

This clone was counted many times. V usage is TRBV5-6 and J usage is TRBJ2-7; 8 positions match TRBD1. Germline assignment: CDR1 SGHDT and CDR2 YYEEEE. V was clipped by 4 bases and J by 5 bases; unmatched bases: 8. CDR3 length equals 14 residues. The CDR3 is CASSLPGQGNEQYF. Here the CDR3 DNA reads TGTGCCAGCAGCCTTCCAGGACAGGGCAACGAGCAGTACTTC.

This clone has more than one count but fewer than ten. The junction shows a germline mismatch at one end, possibly a read error. The V call is TRBV6-1, the J call TRBJ2-3; 9 nucleotides line up with TRBD2. The germline CDR1 and CDR2 sequences are MNHNS and SASEGT. The CDR3 length is 14 residues. The CDR3 nucleotides read TGTGCCAGCAGTCTTAGCGGGGGAGGGGATACGCATTATTTT. Amino acids: CASSLSGGGDTHYF.

This clone was counted ten times or more. The chain employs TRBV7-2 and TRBJ2-5; 13 positions agree with TRBD2. From germline, CDR1 is SGHTA and CDR2 FQGNSA. Trimming removed 5 bases from V and 3 bases from J; junction bases left unmatched: 6. This CDR3 comprises 16 residues. CDR3 in amino acids: CASSPRTSGSEETQYF. The CDR3 coding sequence is TGTGCCAGCAGCCCTCGGACTAGCGGGAGTGAAGAGACCCAGTACTTC.

This clone has at least ten counts. The rearrangement links TRBV7-2 to TRBJ1-1, with D maybe TRBD1 (5 bases). The V gene lost 5 bases and the J gene lost 5 bases, with 18 bases spanning the gap. Germline loops: CDR1 SGHTA, CDR2 FQGNSA. This CDR3 has 15 amino acids. CDR3 bases: TGTGCCAGCAGCGCATGGGGCAGGTCAGGGACTGAAGCTTTCTTT. This codes for CASSAWGRSGTEAFF.

This clone was seen only a few times. V usage is TRBV9 and J usage is TRBJ1-2; the match to TRBD1 covers 9 bases. Germline lookup yields CDR1 SGDLS and CDR2 YYNGEE. This CDR3 has 14 residues. V gave up 3 bases and J gave up 8 bases; unmatched junction bases: 8. The chain's CDR3 is CASSGTGGAGGYTF. DNA for the CDR3: TGTGCCAGCAGCGGCACAGGGGGCGCTGGGGGCTACACCTTC. The whole variable domain, filled in from reference TRBV9 and TRBJ1-2, reads DSGVTQTPKHLITATGQRVTLRCSPRSGDLSVYWYQQSLDQGLQFLIQYYNGEERAKGNILERFSAQQFPDLHSELNLSSLELGDSALYFCASSGTGGAGGYTFGSGTRLTVV.

This clone was seen at least ten times. V and J are TRBV28 and TRBJ1-3; D not resolved. V was trimmed by 4 bases and J by 4 bases, leaving 8 bases between them. The CDR3 has 13 amino acids. CDR1 MDHEN and CDR2 SYDVKM come from the germline V gene. This CDR3 is CASSSNPGNTIYF. The CDR3, as DNA: TGTGCCAGCAGTTCTAATCCCGGAAACACCATATATTTT.

This clone was counted many times. This rearrangement joins TRBV5-1 to TRBJ1-2; possible D gene TRBD1, 5 bases. Germline-derived CDR1 and CDR2 are SGHRS and YFSETQ. V dropped 0 bases and J dropped 7 bases, with 16 bases sitting between them. This CDR3 region has 15 residues. The DNA of the CDR3 is TGCGCCAGCAGCTTGGCCGTTGACAGTGCGCTTGGCTACACCTTC. It codes for CASSLAVDSALGYTF.

This clone was found many times. This rearrangement joins TRBV7-3 to TRBJ1-1; 7 bases are a match to TRBD1. The CDR3 is made up of 18 amino acids. CDR1 SGHTA and CDR2 FQGTGA come from the germline V gene. V lost 1 base to trimming and J lost 1 base; unmatched junction nucleotides: 12. The CDR3 bases are TGTGCCAGCAGCTTAAAACCCACCACAGGGGTTGGGAACACTGAAGCTTTCTTT. Protein product: CASSLKPTTGVGNTEAFF.

This clone was counted at least ten times. The chain carries TRBV6-2 or TRBV6-3 and TRBJ2-1; the D gene is possibly TRBD2 (5 bases). The CDR3 is 14 residues long. Germline V gene sequence: CDR1 MNHEY, CDR2 SVGEGT. V lost 7 bases, J lost 2 bases, and 12 bases lay in between. The CDR3 loop is CASNEWTAYNEQFF. CDR3 DNA sequence: TGTGCCAGCAATGAATGGACTGCCTACAATGAGCAGTTCTTC.